The 21 T cell receptor beta chains below come from one sample, sequenced in a study of T-cell reconstitution after alpha-beta-depleted transplantation in children (dated by TCRdb to about 2016). The sample's treatment or condition, from its label and the paper: allogeneic hematopoietic cell transplantation with graft depleted of TCRalphabeta T cells and CD19 B cells. Library construction relied on PCR. The instrument was an Illumina HiSeq 2500. Molecular barcoding was employed in the preparation of TCR libraries, with unique molecular identifiers being used to normalize TCRbeta repertoire quantification. In TCRdb, the public reads were trimmed at Q25 with fastp and aligned with MiXCR, with productive beta chains retained. Entries are consolidated by CDR3 protein sequence, retaining the most common genes and DNA. Within this sample are some 550,000 distinct CDR3 sequences, with roughly 23% of them counted one time only. The ten largest clones add up to about 14% of the sample.

The material was PBMCs, mostly from graft donor cells, obtained 360 days after TCRalphabeta/CD19-depleted stem cell transplant. Source of these receptors: a boy under three years old who had a stem cell transplant for acute myeloid leukemia, so the T cells may come from the graft donor.

Ten or more counts support this clonotype. The chain couples TRBV20-1 to TRBJ2-7, with TRBD1 matching 8 bases. V lost 0 bases to trimming and J lost 3 bases; unmatched junction nucleotides: 4. This CDR3 has 14 residues. CDR1 and CDR2 (germline): DFQATT, SNEGSKA (reference sequence). CDR3 sequence reads: CSARDPDRGYEQYF. The CDR3 DNA sequence: TGCAGTGCTAGAGATCCCGACAGGGGCTACGAGCAGTACTTC.

This clonotype was seen ten or more times. V usage is TRBV12-3 or TRBV12-4 and J usage is TRBJ2-7; 11 bases agree with TRBD2. The V gene end was trimmed by 6 bases and the J gene end by 7 bases; junction bases not matched to a gene: 17. The CDR3 extends over 17 amino acids. The CDR3 sequence is CASRGGLAAPKDREQYV. Written as DNA, the CDR3 is TGTGCCAGCAGGGGGGGACTAGCGGCCCCTAAAGACAGAGAGCAGTACGTC.

This clonotype was seen more than once but under ten times. The chain links TRBV14 to TRBJ1-6, with 7 bases matching TRBD1. Germline lookup yields CDR1 SGHDN and CDR2 FVKESK. J was trimmed by 7 bases and V by 3 bases; bases with no gene match: 9. The CDR3 runs to 16 residues. The CDR3 reads CASSQIRGDQNSPLHF. The CDR3, as DNA: TGTGCCAGCAGCCAGATCAGGGGGGACCAGAATTCACCCCTCCACTTT.

The gene calls are TRBV2 and TRBJ2-1, with 11 nucleotides matching TRBD2. Germline V lookup: CDR1 SNHLY, CDR2 FYNNEI. The CDR3 has 19 amino acids. With 7 bases clipped from V and 9 bases from J, the junction kept 23 bases outside the gene matches. The CDR3 nucleotides are TGTGCCAGCAAGGAGGGAGGGCTAGCGGGGGGCCTCAAGGACGGTGAGCAGTTCTTC. Its translation: CASKEGGLAGGLKDGEQFF.

This clonotype came up many times. The rearrangement joins TRBV5-1 to TRBJ1-2; D ambiguous. V lost 4 bases, J lost 8 bases, and 18 bases lay in between. The CDR3 runs to 14 residues. Looked up from germline, CDR1 is SGHRS and CDR2 is YFSETQ. In DNA form, the CDR3 reads TGCGCCAGCAGCCCTGAACCGGGGTCGACGGGCTACACCTTC. Amino acid sequence: CASSPEPGSTGYTF. Full variable domain (missing parts from reference TRBV5-1 and TRBJ1-2): KAGVTQTPRYLIKTRGQQVTLSCSPISGHRSVSWYQQTPGQGLQFLFEYFSETQRNKGNFPGRFSGRQFSNSRSEMNVSTLELGDSALYLCASSPEPGSTGYTFGSGTRLTVV.

This clonotype was seen ten or more times. The gene calls are TRBV6-2 or TRBV6-3 and TRBJ2-5; D is perhaps TRBD1 (5 bases). The CDR3 length is 14 residues. V was pared by 4 bases and J by 5 bases, with 14 bases between. CDR1 is MNHEY and CDR2 is SVGEGT in the germline V gene. As DNA, the CDR3 is TGTGCCAGCAGTTTCCAGGGCTCAGCGGAGACCCAGTACTTC. Protein: CASSFQGSAETQYF.

This clonotype was found a few times. J is TRBJ2-5 and V is TRBV10-3; tentatively, D is TRBD1 or TRBD2 (6 bases each). CDR3 length: 12 residues. Germline lookup yields CDR1 ENHRY and CDR2 SYGVKD. V was clipped by 10 bases and J by 5 bases, with 14 bases between them. CDR3 bases: TGTGCCACCGGGGGTCAGGGGGAGACCCAGTACTTC. This translates into CATGGQGETQYF.

Ten or more counts support this clonotype. V gene TRBV4-1 combines with J gene TRBJ2-7; 9 nucleotides line up with TRBD1. This CDR3 region has 14 residues. Germline loops: CDR1 MGHRA, CDR2 YSYEKL. Unmatched junction bases numbered 8, after V lost 6 bases and J lost 5 bases. The CDR3 region is CASSLGQGAHEQYV. CDR3 DNA sequence: TGCGCCAGCAGTCTGGGACAGGGAGCCCACGAGCAGTACGTC.

This clonotype was found many times. The V call is TRBV5-1, the J call TRBJ2-5; the D gene is possibly TRBD1 (5 bases). The V and J ends lost 0 bases and 1 base respectively, with 7 bases between them. The germline CDR1 and CDR2 sequences are SGHRS and YFSETQ. The CDR3 is 14 amino acids. CDR3 nucleotides: TGCGCCAGCAGCTTGGGACAGTCCCAAGAGACCCAGTACTTC. This gives the protein CASSLGQSQETQYF.

This clonotype was observed at least ten times. This chain joins TRBV5-1 and TRBJ2-7, with D unclear. Germline CDR1 reads SGHRS; CDR2 reads YFSETQ. The germline V and J ends were trimmed by 3 bases and 0 bases, with 4 bases remaining between them. The CDR3 totals 12 residues. The CDR3 loop is CASSSGSYEQYF. The CDR3 bases are TGCGCCAGCAGCTCCGGCTCCTACGAGCAGTACTTC.

This clonotype was seen repeatedly, ten times or more. This chain links TRBV6-1 with TRBJ1-5; possibly TRBD1 for D (6 bases). CDR1 is MNHNS and CDR2 is SASEGT in the germline V gene. V lost 5 bases and J 0 bases, leaving 11 bases between the germline ends. The CDR3 length is 15 residues. CDR3 nucleotides: TGTGCCAGCAGTCCCGGACAGATTAGCAATCAGCCCCAGCATTTT. Translating it yields CASSPGQISNQPQHF.

This clonotype was seen a few times. The CDR3 reads CSATPGQNNEQFF. The CDR3 nucleotides are TGCAGTGCAACTCCCGGACAGAACAATGAGCAGTTCTTC. The chain carries TRBV20-1 and TRBJ2-1, with D possibly being TRBD1 (6 bases). The V and J ends lost 6 bases and 5 bases respectively, with 14 bases between them. Germline V gene data show CDR1 as DFQATT and CDR2 as SNEGSKA (reference sequence). The CDR3 covers 13 residues.

In its sample, this clonotype was seen a few times. The chain carries TRBV12-3 or TRBV12-4 and TRBJ2-7, with D hard to call. There are 13 residues in the CDR3. V lost 6 bases to trimming and J lost 6 bases, with 15 bases between them. CDR3 bases: TGTGCCAGCAGCCCTGTCGCCCCCGGCGAGCAGTACTTC. Its protein is CASSPVAPGEQYF.

The chain couples TRBV7-8 to TRBJ2-6; either TRBD1 or TRBD2 may fit D (5 bases each). This CDR3 is built from 17 residues. CDR1 is SGHVS, CDR2 FQNEAQ, per germline. The V end was cut by 5 bases, the J end by 0 bases, with 14 bases between. This CDR3 reads CASSTRDGNSGANVLTF. The CDR3 nucleotides read TGTGCCAGCAGCACCAGGGACGGCAACTCTGGGGCCAACGTCCTGACTTTC.

The V and J genes are TRBV5-6 and TRBJ2-7, with 14 bases fitting TRBD2. The CDR3 sequence is 16 residues long. V trimming: 3 bases; J trimming: 3 bases; junction bases outside the gene matches: 5. Per germline, CDR1 SGHDT and CDR2 YYEEEE. The CDR3 reads CASSWGLAGENYEQYF. The DNA of the CDR3 is TGTGCCAGCAGCTGGGGACTAGCGGGGGAGAACTACGAGCAGTACTTC. Full variable domain (rest looked up from reference TRBV5-6 and TRBJ2-7): DAGVTQSPTHLIKTRGQQVTLRCSPKSGHDTVSWYQQALGQGPQFIFQYYEEEERQRGNFPDRFSGHQFPNYSSELNVNALLLGDSALYLCASSWGLAGENYEQYFGPGTRLTVT.

This clonotype has a handful of counts. The V gene is TRBV6-2 or TRBV6-3, the J gene TRBJ2-3; D possibly corresponds to TRBD2 (5 bases). Germline V CDR1 and CDR2: MNHEY, SVGEGT. Trimming shortened V by 2 bases and J by 2 bases, and 14 bases separated the two germline ends. This CDR3 spans 16 amino acids. CDR3 sequence reads: CASSYDGSPFTDTQYF. The CDR3 DNA follows: TGTGCCAGCAGTTACGATGGGAGCCCTTTCACAGATACGCAGTATTTT.

The chain links TRBV4-3 to TRBJ2-7; 8 bases are a match to TRBD1. J was trimmed by 3 bases and V by 0 bases; bases with no gene match: 7. This CDR3 contains 16 residues. Germline loops: CDR1 LGHNA, CDR2 YSLEER. The CDR3 region is CASSQDPGTGFYEQYF. The CDR3 DNA reads TGCGCCAGCAGCCAAGATCCCGGGACAGGATTCTACGAGCAGTACTTC.

This clonotype was detected ten times or more. This chain uses TRBV20-1 with TRBJ1-1; 8 bases map to TRBD1. Germline loops: CDR1 DFQATT, CDR2 SNEGSKA (reference sequence). The CDR3 loop spans 14 amino acids. After removal of 5 bases from V and 6 bases from J, the junction contained 11 bases not matched to a gene. CDR3 sequence (DNA): TGCAGTGCTTTTCCCGGGACAGGCTACGCTGAAGCTTTCTTT. It codes for CSAFPGTGYAEAFF.

This clonotype was seen a few times. The V call is TRBV20-1, the J call TRBJ2-5, with D possibly TRBD2 on 6 matching bases. With 5 bases removed from V and 4 bases from J, the gap between germline ends came to 11 bases. CDR1 and CDR2 (germline): DFQATT, SNEGSKA (reference sequence). The CDR3 contains 12 residues. In DNA, the CDR3 is TGCAGTGCTGGGAGGTGGGGAGAGACCCAGTACTTC. It yields the protein CSAGRWGETQYF.

The V gene is TRBV20-1, the J gene TRBJ1-2, with D maybe TRBD1 (6 bases). The V gene's germline CDR1 is DFQATT and CDR2 SNEGSKA (reference sequence). V was pared by 6 bases and J by 6 bases, with 14 bases between. This CDR3 is built from 12 residues. In DNA form, the CDR3 reads TGCAGTGCCGTTGGGGGGGCAGATGGCTACACCTTC. Translating it yields CSAVGGADGYTF.

The chain recombines TRBV27 with TRBJ1-2, with 9 bases matching TRBD1. V gave up 4 bases and J gave up 6 bases; unmatched junction bases: 15. The CDR3 spans 17 residues. Looked up from germline, CDR1 is MNHEY and CDR2 is SMNVEV (reference sequence). This CDR3 reads CASSSIRDGDREDGYTF. For the CDR3, the DNA is TGTGCCAGCAGTTCTATCCGCGATGGGGACAGGGAAGATGGCTACACCTTC.